This T cell receptor beta chain was recorded in a study of CD4+ T cells in melanoma. The data were produced by immunoSEQ multiplex PCR, yet TCRdb's version contains in-frame clones alone and is incomplete. This sample has about 110,000 clones; about 90% occur once, and the top ten carry roughly 3.3%. This clone was detected many times. The sequenced material came from peripheral blood. The receptor was derived from a human donor with melanoma.

The CDR3 is CASRFSGGDEQYF. The CDR3 DNA is TGTGCCAGCAGATTTAGCGGGGGGGACGAGCAGTACTTC. The rearrangement uses TRBV27 and TRBJ2-7, with 11 positions matching TRBD2. In germline, CDR1 is MNHEY, CDR2 SMNVEV (reference sequence). The V segment lost 6 bases and the J segment 5 bases; nucleotides outside the gene matches: 3. The CDR3 extends over 13 amino acids.